These 26 T cell receptor beta chains came from one sample sequenced in a study of T and B cells in COVID-19 patients. Each TRB amplification used 250-500 ng of genomic DNA from blood. BIOMED2 TRB-A/B primer pools were used in multiplex TRB PCR. TCRdb ran MiXCR on the multiplex PCR reads and lists one entry per CDR3 protein. Altogether about 8,000 distinct CDR3 sequences are present, about 28% being singletons, with the ten largest covering around 5.5%. The specimen sequenced was blood. The receptors were gathered from a human donor who had recovered from COVID-19.

This clonotype occurred a few times. V usage is TRBV6-5 and J usage is TRBJ1-2; TRBD1 is a possible D gene (6 bases). CDR3 size: 15 residues. The V end lost 0 bases, the J end lost 4 bases, and 12 bases lay between the germline ends. Germline lookup yields CDR1 MNHEY and CDR2 SVGAGI. The CDR3 sequence is CASSYSPGGAYGYTF. In nucleotides, the CDR3 is TGTGCCAGCAGTTACTCGCCTGGGGGCGCCTATGGCTACACCTTC.

This clonotype was counted only a few times. V is TRBV5-1 and J is TRBJ2-1, with 7 bases aligning to TRBD1. Unmatched junction bases numbered 10, after V lost 3 bases and J lost 7 bases. The CDR3 consists of 15 residues. Germline lookup yields CDR1 SGHRS and CDR2 YFSETQ. Here the CDR3 reads CASSSYQGRGNEQFF. The CDR3 DNA reads TGCGCCAGCAGCTCTTACCAGGGCAGGGGGAATGAGCAGTTCTTC.

This clonotype was observed a handful of times. This may arise from a read error, as a much more abundant clone is one base away. J is TRBJ2-7 and V is TRBV27; 9 bases line up with TRBD1. From germline, CDR1 is MNHEY and CDR2 SMNVEV (reference sequence). V lost 7 bases and J lost 3; bases outside the gene matches: 4. The CDR3 spans 13 residues. The CDR3 here is CASKETGGYEQYV. The DNA of the CDR3 is TGTGCCAGCAAGGAGACAGGGGGCTACGAGCAGTACGTC.

The chain carries TRBV6-1 and TRBJ1-6; D ambiguous. The CDR3 contains 14 residues. Per germline, CDR1 MNHNS and CDR2 SASEGT. V was shortened by 4 bases and J by 1 base, with 5 bases between the two germline ends. The CDR3 loop reads CASSGRSYNSPLHF. The CDR3 nucleotides read TGTGCCAGCAGTGGTCGGTCCTATAATTCACCCCTCCACTTT.

This clonotype has just a few counts. The chain links TRBV7-9 to TRBJ2-2; D unclear. Between the trimmed V and J ends, which lost 5 bases and 0 bases, there was a span of 13 bases. The CDR3 spans 16 residues. Looked up from germline, CDR1 is SEHNR and CDR2 is FQNEAQ (reference sequence). CDR3 amino acids: CASSRSGTPNTGELFF. The CDR3 coding sequence is TGTGCCAGCAGCAGATCAGGTACCCCGAACACCGGGGAGCTGTTTTTT.

CDR3 residues: CASSAGGTGELFF. CDR3 nucleotides: TGTGCCAGTAGCGCAGGGGGTACCGGGGAGCTGTTTTTT. The chain combines TRBV19 with TRBJ2-2, with 7 bases that match TRBD1. Per the germline V gene, CDR1 is LNHDA and CDR2 is SQIVND (reference sequence). The CDR3 is 13 amino acids. The V gene end was trimmed by 6 bases and the J gene end by 5 bases; junction bases not matched to a gene: 3.

With respect to this clonotype: A read error may explain this, as a much larger clone is one base away. Here the CDR3 DNA reads TGTGCCAGTAAAACCCGGGACAGGGGTGGCTACACCTTC. This translates into CASKTRDRGGYTF. The chain combines TRBV19 with TRBJ1-2; TRBD1 agrees at 10 bases. V shed 7 bases and J 7 bases; nucleotides not matched to a gene: 6. Looked up from germline, CDR1 is LNHDA and CDR2 is SQIVND (reference sequence). The CDR3 consists of 13 residues.

Sample share makes this clonotype medium-sized (0.01 to 0.1%). The chain couples TRBV6-2 or TRBV6-3 to TRBJ1-2; D gene ambiguous. Trimming removed 2 bases at V and 0 bases at J, with 13 bases between. The V gene's germline CDR1 is MNHEY and CDR2 SVGEGT. The CDR3 contains 16 residues. The CDR3 DNA sequence: TGTGCCAGCAGTTACGAGGTTGGAAGGCCTAACTATGGCTACACCTTC. It codes for CASSYEVGRPNYGYTF.

This clonotype rates as medium-sized. The gene calls are TRBV6-5 and TRBJ2-5, with TRBD2 identical over 8 bases. The length of the CDR3 is 13 residues. Germline assignment: CDR1 MNHEY and CDR2 SVGAGI. Trimming took 6 bases from V and 2 from J; bases not matched to a gene: 2. The CDR3 DNA follows: TGTGCCAGCAGACCTAGCGGGCAAGAGACCCAGTACTTC. Encoded protein: CASRPSGQETQYF.

CDR3 protein: CASNRPSRRYTEAFF. The CDR3 DNA follows: TGTGCCAGCAACCGACCCTCCCGCCGATACACTGAAGCTTTCTTT. The V call is TRBV6-6, the J call TRBJ1-1; D is uncertain. The germline CDR1 and CDR2 sequences are MNHNY and SVGAGI (reference sequence). V lost 7 bases and J lost 3, with 18 bases in between. CDR3 length equals 15 residues.

The V and J genes are TRBV5-4 and TRBJ2-4; 9 bases map to TRBD2. Germline V gene lookup returns CDR1 SGHNT and CDR2 YYREEE (reference sequence). The junction had 12 bases not matched to a gene; V was cut back by 2 bases and J by 3 bases. The CDR3 sequence is 18 residues long. The CDR3 region has the DNA TGTGCCAGCAGCTTAAGTGCGGGGGGGGGAGTAGGCAAAAACATTCAGTACTTC. Amino acids: CASSLSAGGGVGKNIQYF.

The chain has TRBV12-3 or TRBV12-4 and TRBJ1-1; 10 bases align to TRBD1. The CDR3 extends over 15 amino acids. V lost 5 bases to trimming and J lost 1 base; unmatched junction nucleotides: 4. The CDR3 loop reads CASSGDRGPNTEAFF. The CDR3 nucleotides are TGTGCCAGCAGTGGGGACAGGGGCCCGAACACTGAAGCTTTCTTT.

This clonotype was observed many times. The rearrangement uses TRBV6-4 and TRBJ1-2; weak D call: TRBD1 (6 bases). The CDR3 length is 15 residues. The V gene's germline CDR1 is MRHNA and CDR2 SNTAGT. The ends were cut back, 10 bases at V and 1 base at J, with 19 bases in the middle. CDR3 bases: TGTGCCACCAAAGTCGAGGGGGAGAGTAACTATGGCTACACCTTC. Protein product: CATKVEGESNYGYTF.

The J gene is TRBJ1-2, the V gene TRBV7-2; possible D gene TRBD1, 5 bases. Trimming removed 6 bases at V and 4 bases at J, with 9 bases between. CDR3 length equals 12 residues. CDR1 and CDR2 (germline): SGHTA, FQGNSA. CDR3 amino acids: CASRQTGYGYTF. In DNA form, the CDR3 reads TGTGCCAGCAGACAAACAGGCTATGGCTACACCTTC.

V and J are TRBV5-1 and TRBJ2-5; D not resolved. CDR1 and CDR2 (germline): SGHRS, YFSETQ. The CDR3 extends over 12 amino acids. V was clipped by 1 base and J by 5 bases, with 6 bases between them. DNA for the CDR3: TGCGCCAGCAGCTTGCTGGAGGAGACCCAGTACTTC. It specifies CASSLLEETQYF.

By sample share, this clonotype is medium-sized. The chain uses TRBV6-5 and TRBJ1-3; no clear D gene. The V gene lost 3 bases and the J gene lost 4 bases, with 13 bases spanning the gap. The CDR3 loop spans 15 amino acids. Germline assignment: CDR1 MNHEY and CDR2 SVGAGI. CDR3 sequence reads: CASSYDWEFGNTIYF. CDR3 DNA sequence: TGTGCCAGCAGTTATGATTGGGAGTTCGGAAACACCATATATTTT.

This clonotype has a count of ten or more. This chain joins TRBV27 and TRBJ1-4; D ambiguous. V was clipped by 4 bases and J by 3 bases, with 12 bases between them. The CDR3 sequence is 15 residues long. Germline CDR1 MNHEY, CDR2 SMNVEV (reference sequence). The CDR3 reads CASSYRWRSNEKLFF. The DNA of the CDR3 is TGTGCCAGCAGTTACCGGTGGAGATCTAATGAAAAACTGTTTTTT.

The chain carries TRBV18 and TRBJ1-2; the D is unclear. The CDR3 covers 15 residues. Trimming removed 3 bases from V and 0 bases from J, with 11 bases in between. In germline, CDR1 is KGHSH, CDR2 LQKENI. The CDR3: CASSPGRQANYGYTF. The CDR3 DNA reads TGTGCCAGCTCACCTGGGCGACAAGCTAACTATGGCTACACCTTC.

In its sample, this clonotype was seen a few times. The rearrangement links TRBV5-4 to TRBJ1-1; D possibly corresponds to TRBD1 (5 bases). The CDR3 is 13 amino acids. V was cut by 4 bases and J by 1 base, with 8 bases left in between. In germline, CDR1 is SGHNT, CDR2 YYREEE (reference sequence). The CDR3 loop reads CASSLTENTEAFF. CDR3 in DNA: TGTGCCAGCAGCCTGACAGAGAACACTGAAGCTTTCTTT.

This sequence joins TRBV27 and TRBJ2-3, with TRBD2 matching over 14 bases. The V gene's germline CDR1 is MNHEY and CDR2 SMNVEV (reference sequence). The J segment lost 4 bases and the V segment lost 10 bases, leaving 4 bases of the junction unmatched. The CDR3 length is 14 residues. CDR3 loop: CATRLAGGADTQYF. CDR3 nucleotide sequence: TGTGCCACCAGACTAGCGGGGGGGGCAGATACGCAGTATTTT.

Comment on this clonotype: A junction end diverges from the germline sequence, so it may reflect a read error. The chain links TRBV19 to TRBJ2-1; 9 bases match TRBD1. The CDR3 is made up of 13 amino acids. The germline gives CDR1 LNHDA, CDR2 SQIVND (reference sequence). CDR3 in DNA: TGTGCCAGTAGTAAAGGAGTGGGACAGGGAGAGCTCTTC. Protein product: CASSKGVGQGELF.

The DNA of the CDR3 is TGTGCCAGCTCAACTACGGGACACGCAACCTACGAGCAGTACGTC. Its translation is CASSTTGHATYEQYV. This chain connects TRBV18 to TRBJ2-7, with a weak D call TRBD1 (6 bases). The CDR3 length is 15 residues. Trimming took 5 bases from V and 2 from J, leaving 16 bases between them. Germline V gene sequence: CDR1 KGHSH, CDR2 LQKENI.

The chain carries TRBV7-9 and TRBJ1-2, with a tentative D call TRBD1 (6 bases). The germline V gene encodes CDR1 SEHNR and CDR2 FQNEAQ (reference sequence). V was trimmed by 0 bases and J by 2 bases, leaving 10 bases between them. The CDR3 contains 15 residues. The CDR3 here is CASSLALGQNYGYTF. The CDR3 bases are TGTGCCAGCAGCTTAGCCCTAGGACAGAACTATGGCTACACCTTC.

For this clonotype: One junction end does not reproduce the germline sequence, and a read error may be involved. The chain combines TRBV5-5 with TRBJ1-6, with 7 bases aligning to TRBD1. CDR3 length: 15 residues. Germline V gene data show CDR1 as SGHKS and CDR2 as YYEKEE (reference sequence). CDR3 region: CASSLATGVNSPLHF. The CDR3 DNA reads TGCGCCAGCAGCTTGGCCACAGGGGTTAATTCACCCCTCCACTTT.

Within the sample, this clonotype is medium-sized. This sequence joins TRBV12-3 or TRBV12-4 and TRBJ1-5, with D unresolved. This CDR3 contains 17 residues. The germline V and J ends were trimmed by 1 base and 3 bases, with 16 bases remaining between them. The CDR3 DNA sequence: TGTGCCAGCAGTTTAGGAGGATCGGACGGCTTCAATCAGCCCCAGCATTTT. Residues: CASSLGGSDGFNQPQHF.

This clonotype is medium-sized (0.01 to 0.1%). The junction departs from germline at one end; a sequencing error may be responsible. The chain is built from TRBV6-1 and TRBJ1-3; no clear D. CDR3 length equals 13 residues. Per germline, CDR1 MNHNS and CDR2 SASEGT. The CDR3 reads CATSVISGNTIYF. The CDR3 bases are TGTGCCACCAGTGTGATCTCTGGAAACACCATATATTTT.